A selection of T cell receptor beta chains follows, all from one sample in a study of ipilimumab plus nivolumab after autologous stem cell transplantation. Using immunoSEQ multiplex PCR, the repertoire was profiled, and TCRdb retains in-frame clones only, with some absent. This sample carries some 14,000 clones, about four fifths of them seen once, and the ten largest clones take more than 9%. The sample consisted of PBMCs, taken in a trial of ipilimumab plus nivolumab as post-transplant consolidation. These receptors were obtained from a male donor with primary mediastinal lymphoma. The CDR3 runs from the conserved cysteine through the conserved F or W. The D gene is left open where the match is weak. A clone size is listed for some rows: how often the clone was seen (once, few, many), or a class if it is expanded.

CDR3nt: TGTGCCAGCAGCCCACTACGAGGGGGGATGGAGACCCAGTACTTC
CDR3aa: CASSPLRGGMETQYF
j_gene: TRBJ2-5
d_gene: -
abundance: -
v_gene: TRBV14

CDR3nt: TGTGCCAGCAGTTCCTCCAGGGCTTTGGAACCCCAGCATTTT
CDR3aa: CASSSSRALEPQHF
j_gene: TRBJ1-5
d_gene: -
abundance: -
v_gene: TRBV28

CDR3nt: TGTGCCAGCACCCCGGGACAGGGGGTTCTGCAGCCCCAGCATTTT
CDR3aa: CASTPGQGVLQPQHF
j_gene: TRBJ1-5
d_gene: TRBD1
abundance: -
v_gene: TRBV27

CDR3nt: TGTGCCAGCAGCACCGCCAGGGAAAATGAGCAGTTCTTC
CDR3aa: CASSTARENEQFF
j_gene: TRBJ2-1
d_gene: -
abundance: -
v_gene: TRBV11-1

CDR3nt: TGTGCCAGCAGCTTAGGGGGGACAGTGGAGACCCAGTACTTC
CDR3aa: CASSLGGTVETQYF
j_gene: TRBJ2-5
d_gene: TRBD1
abundance: once
v_gene: TRBV7-2

CDR3nt: TGCGCCAGCAGTGTGGGACAGCGCTCTGGAAACACCATATATTTT
CDR3aa: CASSVGQRSGNTIYF
j_gene: TRBJ1-3
d_gene: TRBD1
abundance: -
v_gene: TRBV5-1

CDR3nt: TGTGCCAGCAGCCCAGGGGGGGGGCAGGGATGGAACACCGGGGAGCTGTTTTTT
CDR3aa: CASSPGGGQGWNTGELFF
j_gene: TRBJ2-2
d_gene: -
abundance: -
v_gene: TRBV5-4

CDR3nt: TGTGCCACCAGGCCGAGGACTAGCGACTCCTACGAGCAGTACTTC
CDR3aa: CATRPRTSDSYEQYF
j_gene: TRBJ2-7
d_gene: TRBD2
abundance: -
v_gene: TRBV15

CDR3nt: TGCGCCAGCAGCTTCGGGGGGCTAGATGAAAAACTGTTTTTT
CDR3aa: CASSFGGLDEKLFF
j_gene: TRBJ1-4
d_gene: -
abundance: -
v_gene: TRBV5-1

CDR3nt: TGCAGCGTTGTTGGGACAGGCGGCACTGAAGCTTTCTTT
CDR3aa: CSVVGTGGTEAFF
j_gene: TRBJ1-1
d_gene: TRBD1
abundance: -
v_gene: TRBV29-1

CDR3nt: TGTGCCAGCAGCCCCGCGGAGGGTTCCTACAATGAGCAGTTCTTC
CDR3aa: CASSPAEGSYNEQFF
j_gene: TRBJ2-1
d_gene: -
abundance: -
v_gene: TRBV7-8